This T cell receptor beta chain was documented in a study of blood T cell repertoires in COVID-19 (dated by TCRdb to between 2020 and 2021). About the study as a whole: Samples from collaborators originated in the United States, Italy and Spain and spanned both the acute and convalescent phases of COVID-19. The material from the prospective study consisted of cDNA or gDNA derived from T cells, B-cell-depleted T cells, or PBMCs. Subjects who had been exposed to COVID-19, were actively infected with it, or had recovered from it provided the deeply sampled blood TCRbeta repertoires that made up the dataset. The repertoires were released in a freely available public database meant as a resource for research on the immune response to SARS-CoV-2. The samples were drawn from two sources: the first 160 participants of the ongoing ImmuneRACE study, and 1,200 or so subjects contributed by 6 global collaborators. The sample metadata nearly always contained a de-identified subject ID, COVID-19 status, age in years and sex. Where available, HLA class I and class II types were obtained from metadata supplied by the sample provider rather than from assay-based typing. Paper-wide results and their limitations: Clinical and demographic metadata were provided uncurated, with the amount varying by source and participant.

TCRbeta CDR3 regions were amplified from genomic DNA by means of the immunoSEQ Assay, a bias-controlled multiplex PCR. The authors processed their data as follows. The number of nucleated cells in each sample was estimated from the amplification of reference gene primers within the assay. To quantify the absolute abundance of each unique TCRbeta CDR3 rearrangement, sequence reads were collapsed and filtered. Productive Simpson clonality was computed per sample as the square root of Simpson's diversity index over productive rearrangements. In TCRdb, the immuneACCESS table is reduced to in-frame sequences with V and J assigned. These tables do not hold every clone; where another copy was compared, an unresolved V gene accounts for under half, and the others remain unexplained. The DNA was the basis for D and trimming; V, J and clone size are from that table. A total of 350,000 to 450,000 clones appear in this sample, 85% of them only once. The ten largest account for roughly 3.4% of the sample.

For this clone: The antigen this receptor binds is unknown. No clone much larger than this one lies a single base away; base qualities are absent.

Each collaborating institution followed its own protocols to collect whole blood in K2EDTA tubes. For TCRbeta analysis, collaborator samples were shipped as frozen whole blood, as isolated PBMCs, or as DNA extracted from either sample type. The CDR3 has 12 amino acids, counting the end cysteine and phenylalanine. Just the 36-base CDR3 DNA is kept, in frame starting at base 1. V lost 6 bases and J lost 15 bases, and the count of bases not matched to a germline gene is 11. CDR1 and CDR2, per the germline V gene, are MNHEY and SVGAGI. The chain uses TRBV6-5 and TRBJ1-5, with 7 bases matching TRBD1. The TCR sequence derives from a woman under 30 with acute or convalescent COVID-19. Sequencing was done on a sample of peripheral blood. The CDR3 loop reads CASRARDSLVHF. The sequenced DNA is TGTGCCAGCAGAGCCAGGGACAGCCTAGTGCATTTT.